This paragraph reports one TCR beta chain. Some clones are missing from TCRdb's copy, which holds only in-frame ones; the method was immunoSEQ multiplex PCR. This table has roughly 330,000 clones, approximately 87% appearing once. Cohort placement rested on clinical history that participants reported themselves. Recovery meant two consecutive negative NP/OP PCR tests, professional clearance, or resolved symptoms. The CDR3 is 19 residues long. Germline CDR1 is MNHNY and CDR2 is SVGAGI (reference sequence). Trimming took 5 bases from V and 0 from J, leaving 23 bases between them. The data stem from a study of blood T cell repertoires in COVID-19. Study overall: Sites in the United States, Italy and Spain provided acute and convalescent COVID-19 samples.

The sequenced sample consisted of PBMCs or T cells enriched from blood (not recorded which). The TCR comes from a woman in her 30s who had recovered from COVID-19. V usage is TRBV6-6 and J usage is TRBJ2-4; D is unclear. The CDR3 nucleotides are TGTGCCAGCAGTCAAATACGGGTCCCGCCCCAACTAGCCAAAAACATTCAGTACTTC. It codes for CASSQIRVPPQLAKNIQYF.